The clone carrying this T cell receptor beta chain showed up just once. Its cognate antigen is unknown. Assay: immunoSEQ multiplex PCR; the TCRdb copy retains only in-frame clones and omits some. Among approximately 130,000 clones listed, 93% were seen once. CDR3 length: 13 residues. V trimming: 7 bases; J trimming: 7 bases; junction bases outside the gene matches: 7. Germline CDR1 and CDR2: LNHDA and SQIVND (reference sequence). The source of the sample is a study of T cell responses to AZD1222 COVID-19 vaccine. Study as a whole: It was second doses at about 4 or about 12 weeks that were pooled. Study-level findings and limits: Repertoires were obtained solely post-peak T cell response. There were mostly white British donors and more females than males, and clonal diversity was possibly underestimated.

This sequence joins TRBV19 and TRBJ1-1; TRBD1 matches 9 bases. The sequencing here drew on peripheral blood, taken on day 0 of AZD1222 vaccination. The sequence was collected from an adult in good health. CDR3 in amino acids: CASNTGTGLEAFF. CDR3 nucleotide sequence: TGTGCCAGTAATACCGGGACAGGGCTTGAAGCTTTCTTT. The full variable domain, with the rest looked up from reference TRBV19 and TRBJ1-1, is DGGITQSPKYLFRKEGQNVTLSCEQNLNHDAMYWYRQDPGQGLRLIYYSQIVNDFQKGDIAEGYSVSREKKESFPLTVTSAQKNPTAFYLCASNTGTGLEAFFGQGTRLTVV.